This entry is about one T cell receptor beta chain. This receptor's antigen is unknown. No qualities accompany the bases; no much larger clone lies one base away. The data were taken from a study of OX40 agonist ivuxolimab in advanced cancers. General notes on the study: Ivuxolimab was a fully human IgG2 agonistic monoclonal antibody targeting the costimulatory receptor OX40 (CD134). Patients were allowed to have had prior anti-PD-1, anti-PD-L1 or anti-CTLA-4 therapy, and approximately 40% of the dose-escalation patients had previously received checkpoint inhibitors. Partial responses occurred in three dose-escalation patients: two with cutaneous melanoma and one with hepatocellular carcinoma. Of the 50 to 55 patients in dose escalation, 19 had hepatocellular carcinoma, some 15 had melanoma, 9 had renal cell carcinoma and 9 had head and neck cancer. The paper covers the monotherapy dose-escalation part of the phase I ivuxolimab trial, which included N = 52 patients. Intravenous ivuxolimab was administered to patients every 2 weeks at six dose levels: 0.01, 0.1, 0.3, 1.5, 3 and 10 mg/kg. The point of sequencing TCRbeta in the periphery was to test whether ivuxolimab changed TCR sequence diversity and drove clonal T-cell expansion. The dose-escalation cohort was 82.7% male with a mean age of approximately 60 years, ranging from roughly 20 to 80.

Patients with autoimmune disease history or receiving systemic immunosuppression were excluded from the trial. In every dose cohort, peripheral blood was drawn for TCR sequencing at baseline, cycle 4 day 1, and cycle 7 day 1. The samples were drawn from a first-in-human, open-label, multicenter phase I dose-escalation trial of ivuxolimab. The trial enrolled adults with locally advanced or metastatic head and neck squamous cell, hepatocellular, melanoma or renal cell carcinoma. CD4+ and CD8+ T cells were sorted separately from peripheral blood before TCR sequencing. For sequencing of the TCRbeta CDR3 region, genomic DNA was extracted from the sorted cells. The immunoSEQ Assay was used for sequencing of TCRbeta CDR3 regions. The table was pulled from immuneACCESS by TCRdb, which kept in-frame rearrangements only. Such tables lose some clones; where checked, under half of the loss comes from unresolved V genes, and the rest has no known cause. Counted in this sample were 85,000 or so clones; about 86% of them appeared once. The biggest ten clones account for under 2% of the sample.

Summary of the overall study and its limitations: At doses of 0.1 to 3.0 mg/kg, clonal expansion of both CD4+ and CD8+ blood T cells was observed from baseline to week 6. After ivuxolimab, expanded clones were on average more numerous among CD8+ T cells than among CD4+ T cells. In the 0.1-3.0 mg/kg groups, partial responders had among the lowest normalized peripheral clonal expansion, particularly in CD8+ T cells. Which antigens the clonally expanded peripheral T cells were specific for was not determined. Low levels of normalized T-cell clonal expansion were also seen in some nonresponding patients.

V is cut by 3 bases and J by 1 base, and the space between the germline ends is 9 bases. Sequences SGHTA (CDR1) and FQGNSA (CDR2) are obtained from the germline V gene. The CDR3, from cysteine to phenylalanine, totals 14 residues. CDR3 DNA is the only sequence kept; it has 42 bases, read in frame from the first base. Here the chain combines TRBV7-2 and TRBJ1-1; TRBD1 could be the D gene, as 6 bases match. The sequencing used CD4+ or CD8+ T cells sorted from blood, collected in a trial of the OX40 agonist ivuxolimab. This TCR derives from an adult with an advanced solid tumor such as melanoma, head and neck, liver or kidney cancer. The DNA sequence is given as TGTGCCAGCAGCTTTATGACAGGGAACACTGAAGCTTTCTTT. This yields the protein CASSFMTGNTEAFF.